Shown below are 12 T cell receptor beta chains from a single sample sequenced in a study of T cells in Graves' hyperthyroidism and ophthalmopathy. Amplified TCR beta CDR3 regions came from RNA transcripts. HTBI primers were employed in a first-round RT-PCR of the TCR CDR3. A single record per CDR3 protein comes from TCRdb applying MiXCR to the multiplex PCR reads. This table has about 540,000 distinct CDR3 sequences, 46% appearing once. The source material was peripheral blood or thyroid tissue (not recorded which). These TCRs come from a woman aged 18 to 35 with Graves' hyperthyroidism.

This clonotype was recorded many times. V gene TRBV10-3 combines with J gene TRBJ2-3, with 10 bases identical to TRBD2. Germline assignment: CDR1 ENHRY and CDR2 SYGVKD. J lost 2 bases, V lost 4 bases, and 12 bases had no gene match. There are 18 residues in the CDR3. The CDR3 loop reads CAISGSSGSHKSTDTQYF. CDR3 nucleotide sequence: TGTGCCATCAGTGGTTCTAGCGGGAGCCATAAGTCCACAGATACGCAGTATTTT.

On this clonotype itself: A read error may explain this, as a much larger clone is one base away. The chain has TRBV2 and TRBJ2-7; 9 positions agree with TRBD2. CDR3 size: 14 residues. V lost 4 bases and J lost 9; bases outside the gene matches: 10. Germline CDR1 and CDR2: SNHLY and FYNNEI. CDR3 coding DNA: TGTGCCAGCAGTGCCGGGACTAGCATTGACGGGCAGTACTTC. Protein product: CASSAGTSIDGQYF.

This rearrangement joins TRBV10-3 to TRBJ2-5; 8 bases align to TRBD2. J was trimmed by 3 bases and V by 6 bases; bases with no gene match: 9. CDR3 size: 15 residues. Germline V gives CDR1 ENHRY, CDR2 SYGVKD. The CDR3 is CAIRKGLGVEETQYF. In DNA form, the CDR3 reads TGTGCCATCAGAAAGGGACTAGGAGTTGAAGAGACCCAGTACTTC.

This clonotype was counted ten times or more. The V and J genes are TRBV4-1 and TRBJ2-5, with D unclear. The V end lost 6 bases, the J end lost 3 bases, and 17 bases lay between the germline ends. CDR3 length equals 15 residues. CDR1 is MGHRA, CDR2 YSYEKL, per germline. The CDR3 nucleotides read TGCGCCAGCAGTCCCCACGAAGCGAATGAAGAGACCCAGTACTTC. Its protein is CASSPHEANEETQYF.

This clonotype appeared once. The J gene is TRBJ2-7, the V gene TRBV5-1, with D possibly being TRBD2 (5 bases). V was shortened by 5 bases and J by 7 bases, with 13 bases between the two germline ends. The CDR3 covers 12 residues. Germline V gives CDR1 SGHRS, CDR2 YFSETQ. DNA of the CDR3: TGCGCCAGCAGTATCGGGAATCCGGAGCAGTACTTC. Translation gives CASSIGNPEQYF.

The rearrangement uses TRBV20-1 and TRBJ2-5; TRBD2 matches 15 bases. This CDR3 region has 17 residues. Germline lookup yields CDR1 DFQATT and CDR2 SNEGSKA (reference sequence). Trimming at V came to 1 base and at J to 5 bases, leaving 8 bases not matched to a gene. The CDR3 spells CSARASGLAGGRETQYF. The CDR3 DNA is TGCAGTGCTAGAGCCTCGGGACTAGCGGGAGGTCGGGAGACCCAGTACTTC.

This clonotype has ten or more counts. This chain uses TRBV20-1 with TRBJ1-5, with 11 nucleotides matching TRBD1. The CDR3 has 16 residues. From germline, CDR1 is DFQATT and CDR2 SNEGSKA (reference sequence). The V segment lost 5 bases and the J segment 2 bases; nucleotides outside the gene matches: 8. The chain's CDR3 is CSALGQGGGGNQPQHF. The DNA for the CDR3 is TGCAGTGCTCTGGGACAGGGGGGTGGGGGCAATCAGCCCCAGCATTTT.

The chain has TRBV2 and TRBJ2-2; 9 bases map to TRBD2. This CDR3 has 16 residues. Germline CDR1 SNHLY, CDR2 FYNNEI. V lost 3 bases and J lost 1; bases outside the gene matches: 3. The CDR3 loop is CASSDASGMNTGELFF. For the CDR3, the DNA is TGTGCCAGCAGTGATGCTAGCGGGATGAACACCGGGGAGCTGTTTTTT.

V and J are TRBV5-1 and TRBJ2-7; 7 nucleotides agree with TRBD2. Germline-derived CDR1 and CDR2 are SGHRS and YFSETQ. The V and J ends lost 4 bases and 6 bases, in that order; junction bases with no gene match: 10. The CDR3 has 14 residues. DNA for the CDR3: TGCGCCAGCAGCGGACGAGGACTAGATCCCGAGCAGTACTTC. Its protein product is CASSGRGLDPEQYF.

Comment on this clonotype: One junction end disagrees with the germline gene, perhaps due to a read error. This chain joins TRBV19 and TRBJ2-7, with TRBD2 identical over 9 bases. In germline, CDR1 is LNHDA, CDR2 SQIVND (reference sequence). CDR3 length equals 15 residues. The CDR3 DNA reads TGCGCCAGTAGCCGGCTAGCGGGATGGGGCTACGAGCGGTACTTC. Encoded protein: CASSRLAGWGYERYF. The variable domain in full, completed from reference TRBV19 and TRBJ2-7, reads DGGITQSPKYLFRKEGQNVTLSCEQNLNHDAMYWYRQDPGQGLRLIYYSQIVNDFQKGDIAEGYSVSREKKESFPLTVTSAQKNPTAFYLCASSRLAGWGYERYFGPGTRLTVT.

V usage is TRBV20-1 and J usage is TRBJ1-5; 9 nucleotides line up with TRBD1. Trimming cost V 3 bases and J 8 bases; bases outside gene matches: 11. CDR3 length equals 15 residues. The V gene's germline CDR1 is DFQATT and CDR2 SNEGSKA (reference sequence). CDR3 in DNA: TGCAGTGCTAGTGAAGCGGGACAGGGAATTGAGCCCCAGCATTTT. This sequence encodes CSASEAGQGIEPQHF.

This clonotype was detected only once. The rearrangement links TRBV7-9 to TRBJ1-4, with 10 bases lining up with TRBD1. Germline trimming cut 5 bases from V and 7 bases from J; bases unmatched to any gene: 13. This CDR3 contains 17 residues. Per germline, CDR1 SEHNR and CDR2 FQNEAQ (reference sequence). In DNA form, the CDR3 reads TGTGCCAGCAGCGTATTTTCTGGGACAGGGGACACTGAAAAACTGTTTTTT. Its translation is CASSVFSGTGDTEKLFF.